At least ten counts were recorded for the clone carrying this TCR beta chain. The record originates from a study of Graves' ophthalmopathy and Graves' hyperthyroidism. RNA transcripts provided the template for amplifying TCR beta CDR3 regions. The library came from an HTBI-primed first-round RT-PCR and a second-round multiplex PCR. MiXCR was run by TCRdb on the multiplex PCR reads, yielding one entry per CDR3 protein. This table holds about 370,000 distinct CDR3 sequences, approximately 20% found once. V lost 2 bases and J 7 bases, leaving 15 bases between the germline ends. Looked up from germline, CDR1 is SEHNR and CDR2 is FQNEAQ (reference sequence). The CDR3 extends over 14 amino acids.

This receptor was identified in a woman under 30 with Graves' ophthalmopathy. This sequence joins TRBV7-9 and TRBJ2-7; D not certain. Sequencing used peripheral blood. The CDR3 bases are TGTGCCAGCAGCTTAAATGTTAGGTTTTGGGAGCAGTACTTC. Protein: CASSLNVRFWEQYF.